This is a list of T cell receptor beta chains from one sample in a study of OX40 agonist ivuxolimab in advanced cancers. The assay was immunoSEQ multiplex PCR, and TCRdb's table has in-frame clones only and misses some. The sample lists roughly 79,000 clones, 70% to 90% seen once, with roughly 15% in the top ten. Source: CD4+ or CD8+ T cells sorted from blood, taken in a trial of the OX40 agonist ivuxolimab. Receptors originate from an adult with an advanced solid tumor such as melanoma, head and neck, liver or kidney cancer. CDR3s include the opening cysteine and the closing phenylalanine or tryptophan. The order of the fields is D gene, J gene, clone size, V gene, CDR3 protein, CDR3 DNA. The D gene is left open where the match is weak. The size of a clone is reported for some rows only, either as once, few or many, or as a class for expanded clones.

TRBD1 | TRBJ1-2 | . | TRBV19 | CASTPPTGAYGYTF | TGTGCCAGTACCCCTCCGACAGGGGCCTATGGCTACACCTTC
TRBD2 | TRBJ2-1 | . | TRBV5-4 | CASSQGGVAGGNEQFF | TGTGCCAGCAGCCAGGGCGGAGTAGCGGGAGGCAATGAGCAGTTCTTC
TRBD1 | TRBJ1-1 | . | TRBV6-6 | CASSFKTGTTEAFF | TGTGCCAGCAGTTTCAAGACAGGGACCACTGAAGCTTTCTTT
. | TRBJ2-7 | . | TRBV6-6 | CASSPGTLGYEQYF | TGTGCCAGCAGTCCTGGGACTTTGGGCTACGAGCAGTACTTC
TRBD2 | TRBJ2-5 | . | TRBV9 | CASSASGRAFETQYF | TGTGCCAGCAGCGCTAGCGGGAGGGCCTTCGAGACCCAGTACTTC
TRBD2 | TRBJ2-3 | . | TRBV5-1 | CASSPYLAGDPGTQYF | TGCGCCAGCAGCCCCTATCTAGCGGGAGACCCAGGTACGCAGTATTTT
. | TRBJ2-1 | . | TRBV2 | CASSVRDAHSNEQFF | TGTGCCAGCAGTGTCCGGGACGCCCACTCAAATGAGCAGTTCTTC
. | TRBJ2-5 | once | TRBV11-3 | CASSSGARGQETQYF | TGTGCCAGCAGCTCGGGTGCCAGGGGACAAGAGACCCAGTACTTC
. | TRBJ1-1 | . | TRBV7-9 | CASSLIQESTEAFF | TGTGCCAGCAGCTTAATCCAGGAAAGCACTGAAGCTTTCTTT
TRBD2 | TRBJ2-3 | . | TRBV29-1 | CSVELAVTDTQYF | TGCAGCGTGGAACTAGCGGTCACAGATACGCAGTATTTT
. | TRBJ1-2 | . | TRBV5-3 | CARSSKHRRGYGYTF | TGTGCCAGAAGCTCAAAGCACAGGCGCGGCTATGGCTACACCTTC
TRBD1 | TRBJ1-1 | . | TRBV6-5 | CASSSTGVRTEAFF | TGTGCCAGCAGTTCTACAGGGGTGCGCACTGAAGCTTTCTTT
. | TRBJ1-2 | once | TRBV7-2 | CASSGRAVNYGYTF | TGTGCCAGCAGCGGACGGGCAGTTAACTATGGCTACACCTTC
TRBD1 | TRBJ2-1 | . | TRBV6-5 | CASSYLAGGNYNEQFF | TGTGCCAGCAGTTACCTTGCAGGGGGAAACTACAATGAGCAGTTCTTC
. | TRBJ1-5 | . | TRBV28 | CASSPGTPIKPQHF | TGTGCCAGCAGTCCAGGGACCCCCATAAAGCCCCAGCATTTT
TRBD2 | TRBJ2-7 | . | TRBV7-2 | CASSASSGSGYEQYF | TGTGCCAGCAGCGCTTCTAGCGGGAGTGGTTACGAGCAGTACTTC
. | TRBJ2-7 | . | TRBV19 | CASSTGSYEQYF | TGTGCCAGTAGTACAGGGTCCTACGAGCAGTACTTC
. | TRBJ1-1 | . | TRBV7-9 | CASSWESTEAFF | TGTGCCAGCAGCTGGGAGTCCACTGAAGCTTTCTTT
TRBD1 | TRBJ1-1 | . | TRBV10-1 | CASSPRDRGKAFF | TGCGCCAGCAGTCCCCGGGACAGGGGAAAAGCTTTCTTT
TRBD1 | TRBJ2-1 | . | TRBV5-1 | CASSGSGGGSYNEQFF | TGCGCCAGCAGCGGCTCAGGGGGTGGCTCCTACAATGAGCAGTTCTTC
TRBD1 | TRBJ1-1 | . | TRBV19 | CASSKGQLSMGTEAFF | TGTGCCAGTAGCAAGGGACAGCTAAGTATGGGGACTGAAGCTTTCTTT
. | TRBJ1-2 | . | TRBV28 | CASRRAGVGGYTF | TGTGCCAGCAGGCGCGCGGGGGTAGGTGGCTACACCTTC
TRBD1 | TRBJ2-1 | . | TRBV19 | CASRDRGGYNEQFF | TGTGCCAGTAGGGACAGGGGCGGATACAATGAGCAGTTCTTC
. | TRBJ1-5 | few | TRBV5-1 | CASSPETNQPQHF | TGCGCCAGCAGCCCGGAGACTAATCAGCCCCAGCATTTT
TRBD1 | TRBJ2-1 | . | TRBV5-1 | CASSFMTGRSNEQFF | TGCGCCAGCAGCTTTATGACAGGGAGATCCAATGAGCAGTTCTTC
. | TRBJ1-3 | few | TRBV7-2 | CASSVNRAVTGNTIYF | TGTGCCAGCAGCGTGAACAGGGCGGTCACTGGAAACACCATATATTTT
TRBD1 | TRBJ2-5 | . | TRBV2 | CASSEQTGKETQYF | TGTGCCAGCAGTGAGCAGACAGGGAAAGAGACCCAGTACTTC
. | TRBJ2-7 | . | TRBV5-1 | CASSLAGGLGAEQYF | TGCGCCAGCAGCTTGGCGGGGGGTCTGGGGGCCGAGCAGTACTTC
TRBD1 | TRBJ2-3 | . | TRBV28 | CAGKQGASDTQYF | TGTGCCGGCAAACAGGGGGCGTCAGATACGCAGTATTTT